The 29 T cell receptor beta chains presented below share a single source sample, sequenced in a study of T cell responses to AZD1222 COVID-19 vaccine. Sequencing used immunoSEQ multiplex PCR; TCRdb keeps in-frame clones, though not all of them. The sample consists of tens of thousands of clones, about 89% of them appearing once. Sequenced material: peripheral blood, taken on day 0 of AZD1222 vaccination. The receptors come from an adult in good health.

The DNA for the CDR3 is TGTGCCAGCAGGGCTAGCGGGGACCCCTACAATGAGCAGTTCTTC. It translates to CASRASGDPYNEQFF. The chain carries TRBV5-6 and TRBJ2-1; TRBD2 matches 9 bases. This CDR3 has 15 amino acids. V was clipped by 5 bases and J by 2 bases; unmatched bases: 5. Germline assignment: CDR1 SGHDT and CDR2 YYEEEE.

The chain has TRBV7-2 and TRBJ1-2; D is perhaps TRBD1 (5 bases). The CDR3 has 15 amino acids. Per germline, CDR1 SGHTA and CDR2 FQGNSA. V was clipped by 4 bases and J by 5 bases, with 17 bases between them. CDR3 protein: CASSSLREGGYGYTF. CDR3 DNA sequence: TGTGCCAGCAGCTCCCTCAGGGAGGGAGGGTATGGCTACACCTTC.

The CDR3 loop reads CASKEGATGNQPQHF. In DNA form, the CDR3 reads TGTGCCAGCAAAGAGGGGGCGACGGGCAATCAGCCCCAGCATTTT. The genes are TRBV6-5 and TRBJ1-5; 7 bases are a match to TRBD1. J lost 2 bases, V lost 7 bases, and 8 bases had no gene match. Germline V gene data show CDR1 as MNHEY and CDR2 as SVGAGI. This CDR3 has 15 residues.

V and J are TRBV18 and TRBJ2-6; D not resolved. The CDR3 has 16 amino acids. Germline-derived CDR1 and CDR2 are KGHSH and LQKENI. Trimming pared 0 bases from V and 4 bases from J, leaving 10 bases between. The CDR3 loop is CASSPPGRRGANVLTF. CDR3 in DNA: TGTGCCAGCTCACCACCAGGGCGCAGGGGGGCCAACGTCCTGACTTTC.

The chain carries TRBV7-6 and TRBJ1-5, with D hard to call. Germline V CDR1 and CDR2: SGHVS, FNYEAQ. With 5 bases removed from V and 2 bases from J, the gap between germline ends came to 16 bases. The CDR3 length is 16 residues. The CDR3 is CASSQTTLGGNQPQHF. In nucleotides, the CDR3 is TGTGCCAGCAGCCAGACTACCCTTGGAGGCAATCAGCCCCAGCATTTT.

The rearrangement joins TRBV19 to TRBJ2-3; D may be TRBD1 (6 bases). The CDR3 totals 15 residues. CDR1 is LNHDA and CDR2 is SQIVND in the germline V gene (reference sequence). The germline V and J ends were trimmed by 5 bases and 2 bases, with 14 bases remaining between them. The DNA for the CDR3 is TGTGCCAGTAGTTTGGGCAGGGGATACACAGATACGCAGTATTTT. Protein product: CASSLGRGYTDTQYF.

The chain uses TRBV4-1 and TRBJ2-3; perhaps TRBD2 as D (6 bases). The V and J ends lost 7 bases and 6 bases respectively, with 17 bases between them. The CDR3 covers 14 residues. Per germline, CDR1 MGHRA and CDR2 YSYEKL. The CDR3 spells CASTRTILIDTQYF. The DNA for the CDR3 is TGCGCCAGCACCCGGACTATCCTGATTGATACGCAGTATTTT.

The rearrangement links TRBV19 to TRBJ2-2, with D perhaps TRBD1 or TRBD2 (7 bases each). V was clipped by 7 bases and J by 6 bases, with 12 bases between them. There are 13 residues in the CDR3. The germline V gene encodes CDR1 LNHDA and CDR2 SQIVND (reference sequence). The chain's CDR3 is CASKGGGSGELFF. DNA of the CDR3: TGTGCCAGTAAGGGAGGGGGCTCCGGGGAGCTGTTTTTT. Full variable domain (remainder filled in from reference TRBV19 and TRBJ2-2): DGGITQSPKYLFRKEGQNVTLSCEQNLNHDAMYWYRQDPGQGLRLIYYSQIVNDFQKGDIAEGYSVSREKKESFPLTVTSAQKNPTAFYLCASKGGGSGELFFGEGSRLTVL.

This clone was recorded once. CDR3 nucleotides: TGCGCCAGCAGCTTTATTAGGGGTAACACCGGGGAGCTGTTTTTT. Encoded protein: CASSFIRGNTGELFF. The chain couples TRBV5-1 to TRBJ2-2; D is possibly TRBD1 (5 bases). The CDR3 runs 15 residues. CDR1 is SGHRS, CDR2 YFSETQ, per germline. The germline V and J ends were trimmed by 2 bases and 2 bases, with 10 bases remaining between them.

The CDR3 DNA reads as TGCGCCAGCAGCCCAACTAGCGGGGGGTCCGGAGCAGAGACCCAGTACTTC. Its translation is CASSPTSGGSGAETQYF. V is TRBV5-1 and J is TRBJ2-5; 12 positions match TRBD2. The CDR3 covers 17 residues. CDR1 is SGHRS and CDR2 is YFSETQ in the germline V gene. After removal of 4 bases from V and 4 bases from J, the junction contained 11 bases not matched to a gene. The full variable domain, with the rest looked up from reference TRBV5-1 and TRBJ2-5, is KAGVTQTPRYLIKTRGQQVTLSCSPISGHRSVSWYQQTPGQGLQFLFEYFSETQRNKGNFPGRFSGRQFSNSRSEMNVSTLELGDSALYLCASSPTSGGSGAETQYFGPGTRLLVL.

The J gene is TRBJ2-1, the V gene TRBV9; TRBD2 matches 13 bases. CDR3 length: 15 residues. Trimming removed 4 bases from V and 8 bases from J; junction bases left unmatched: 6. The germline CDR1 and CDR2 sequences are SGDLS and YYNGEE. CDR3: CASSPPGTSGDEQFF. For the CDR3, the DNA is TGTGCCAGCAGCCCCCCCGGGACTAGCGGGGATGAGCAGTTCTTC. Using reference TRBV9 and TRBJ2-1 for the parts outside the CDR3, the full variable domain is DSGVTQTPKHLITATGQRVTLRCSPRSGDLSVYWYQQSLDQGLQFLIQYYNGEERAKGNILERFSAQQFPDLHSELNLSSLELGDSALYFCASSPPGTSGDEQFFGPGTRLTVL.

V is TRBV27 and J is TRBJ2-5; 11 bases align to TRBD1. Looked up from germline, CDR1 is MNHEY and CDR2 is SMNVEV (reference sequence). V dropped 2 bases and J dropped 7; count of bases not matched to a gene: 9. CDR3 length: 16 amino acids. CDR3 sequence: CASSLQSGQGVVTQYF. For the CDR3, the DNA is TGTGCCAGCAGTTTACAGTCGGGACAGGGGGTGGTGACCCAGTACTTC.

The V call is TRBV5-1, the J call TRBJ2-1, with a tentative D call TRBD2 (6 bases). The CDR3 runs to 15 residues. CDR1 is SGHRS and CDR2 is YFSETQ in the germline V gene. The V gene lost 3 bases and the J gene lost 2 bases, with 12 bases spanning the gap. CDR3 protein: CASSYTTGAYNEQFF. CDR3 DNA sequence: TGCGCCAGCAGCTACACAACGGGGGCCTACAATGAGCAGTTCTTC.

The V and J genes are TRBV5-1 and TRBJ1-2, with 8 bases identical to TRBD1. CDR3 length: 16 amino acids. Looked up from germline, CDR1 is SGHRS and CDR2 is YFSETQ. Unmatched junction bases numbered 10, after V lost 5 bases and J lost 1 base. The chain's CDR3 is CASRPGQAWGNYGYTF. The CDR3 coding sequence is TGCGCCAGCAGGCCGGGACAGGCCTGGGGTAACTATGGCTACACCTTC. Based on the CDR3 plus reference TRBV5-1 and TRBJ1-2, the full variable domain is KAGVTQTPRYLIKTRGQQVTLSCSPISGHRSVSWYQQTPGQGLQFLFEYFSETQRNKGNFPGRFSGRQFSNSRSEMNVSTLELGDSALYLCASRPGQAWGNYGYTFGSGTRLTVV.

The rearrangement uses TRBV7-2 and TRBJ2-5; D is unresolved. The CDR3 totals 14 residues. The germline V gene has CDR1 SGHTA and CDR2 FQGNSA. The germline V and J ends were trimmed by 2 bases and 0 bases, with 7 bases remaining between them. The CDR3 protein is CASSLRRNQETQYF. Written as DNA, the CDR3 is TGTGCCAGCAGCTTAAGGAGAAACCAAGAGACCCAGTACTTC. The whole variable domain, filled in from reference TRBV7-2 and TRBJ2-5, reads GAGVSQSPSNKVTEKGKDVELRCDPISGHTALYWYRQSLGQGLEFLIYFQGNSAPDKSGLPSDRFSAERTGGSVSTLTIQRTQQEDSAVYLCASSLRRNQETQYFGPGTRLLVL.

This clone has a single count. V usage is TRBV19 and J usage is TRBJ2-7, with TRBD1 matching over 10 bases. CDR3 length: 15 residues. With V trimmed by 3 bases and J by 3 bases, 5 bases remained unmatched. In germline, CDR1 is LNHDA, CDR2 SQIVND (reference sequence). CDR3 bases: TGTGCCAGTAGTATCGCCGGGACAGGGGACTACGAGCAGTACTTC. It codes for CASSIAGTGDYEQYF.

J is TRBJ1-5 and V is TRBV6-1; D is unclear. In germline, CDR1 is MNHNS, CDR2 SASEGT. CDR3 length: 13 residues. V was clipped by 1 base and J by 1 base, with 2 bases between them. CDR3 region: CASSEVSNQPQHF. The CDR3, as DNA: TGTGCCAGCAGTGAAGTCAGCAATCAGCCCCAGCATTTT.

The chain uses TRBV12-3 or TRBV12-4 and TRBJ1-4; tentative D call: TRBD1 (5 bases). Trimming stripped 7 bases from V and 6 bases from J, with 12 bases between. The CDR3 runs to 13 residues. The CDR3 sequence: CASMGGGYEKLFF. In nucleotides, the CDR3 is TGTGCCAGCATGGGGGGAGGCTATGAAAAACTGTTTTTT.

Written as DNA, the CDR3 is TGTGCCAGTAGTCCGAACCAGGTAGATGAGCAGTTCTTC. Encoded protein: CASSPNQVDEQFF. The chain combines TRBV19 with TRBJ2-1; D not resolved. The length of the CDR3 is 13 residues. The V end lost 5 bases, the J end lost 8 bases, and 13 bases lay between the germline ends. CDR1 LNHDA and CDR2 SQIVND come from the germline V gene (reference sequence).

This chain joins TRBV27 and TRBJ1-6, with D possibly matching TRBD1 (6 bases). The CDR3 runs 16 residues. V was trimmed by 8 bases and J by 4 bases, leaving 18 bases between them. CDR1 is MNHEY, CDR2 SMNVEV, per germline (reference sequence). CDR3 nucleotides: TGTGCCAGCGGGAACTCCGGGACACAGTATAATTCACCCCTCCACTTT. Translation: CASGNSGTQYNSPLHF.

The rearrangement joins TRBV10-3 to TRBJ1-1; tentative D call: TRBD1 (5 bases). The germline V gene has CDR1 ENHRY and CDR2 SYGVKD. The CDR3 has 11 residues. Trimming removed 6 bases at V and 5 bases at J, with 7 bases between. CDR3 coding DNA: TGTGCCATCAGGGGGGAGACTGAAGCTTTCTTT. Its protein is CAIRGETEAFF.

The chain uses TRBV11-3 and TRBJ2-5; no clear D gene. The CDR3 covers 16 residues. V gave up 1 base and J gave up 0 bases, with 12 bases separating them. Looked up from germline, CDR1 is SGHNT and CDR2 is YENEEA. Here the CDR3 reads CASSLALEGYQETQYF. The CDR3 bases are TGTGCCAGCAGCTTAGCCCTAGAAGGGTACCAAGAGACCCAGTACTTC.

The rearrangement uses TRBV2 and TRBJ1-1; D call uncertain. Per germline, CDR1 SNHLY and CDR2 FYNNEI. The length of the CDR3 is 11 residues. V lost 5 bases to trimming and J lost 1 base, with 2 bases between them. The CDR3 DNA reads TGTGCCAGCAGTTGGAACACTGAAGCTTTCTTT. It yields the protein CASSWNTEAFF. Looking up the rest from reference TRBV2 and TRBJ1-1 gives the full variable domain: EPEVTQTPSHQVTQMGQEVILRCVPISNHLYFYWYRQILGQKVEFLVSFYNNEISEKSEIFDDQFSVERPDGSNFTLKIRSTKLEDSAMYFCASSWNTEAFFGQGTRLTVV.

In DNA form, the CDR3 reads TGCGCCAGCAGCCCCGGGGGGGGTAATGAAAAACTGTTTTTT. Translated: CASSPGGGNEKLFF. The chain uses TRBV5-1 and TRBJ1-4; TRBD1 might be the D (5 bases). There are 14 residues in the CDR3. Germline-derived CDR1 and CDR2 are SGHRS and YFSETQ. The ends were cut back, 4 bases at V and 4 bases at J, with 11 bases in the middle.

The chain carries TRBV11-2 and TRBJ2-3, with D uncertain. With 5 bases removed from V and 0 bases from J, the gap between germline ends came to 12 bases. The CDR3 runs 15 residues. Germline CDR1 reads SGHAT; CDR2 reads FQNNGV. For the CDR3, the DNA is TGTGCCAGCAGCATACCCGGTGACAGCACAGATACGCAGTATTTT. It yields the protein CASSIPGDSTDTQYF.

The rearrangement links TRBV11-2 to TRBJ1-1; D may be TRBD1 (6 bases). Trimming took 4 bases from V and 0 from J, leaving 12 bases between them. Germline V gives CDR1 SGHAT, CDR2 FQNNGV. The CDR3 spans 15 residues. CDR3 protein: CASSSGTTMNTEAFF. Written as DNA, the CDR3 is TGTGCCAGCAGCTCAGGGACAACGATGAACACTGAAGCTTTCTTT. Based on the CDR3 plus reference TRBV11-2 and TRBJ1-1, the full variable domain is EAGVAQSPRYKIIEKRQSVAFWCNPISGHATLYWYQQILGQGPKLLIQFQNNGVVDDSQLPKDRFSAERLKGVDSTLKIQPAKLEDSAVYLCASSSGTTMNTEAFFGQGTRLTVV.

The rearrangement links TRBV7-9 to TRBJ1-1; D might be TRBD1 (5 bases). This CDR3 contains 14 residues. Trimming pared 4 bases from V and 4 bases from J, leaving 13 bases between. CDR1 is SEHNR, CDR2 FQNEAQ, per germline (reference sequence). The CDR3 sequence: CASSSQGALTEAFF. The CDR3 bases are TGTGCCAGCAGCTCCCAAGGGGCCCTCACTGAAGCTTTCTTT.

V gene TRBV28 combines with J gene TRBJ1-1; D is possibly TRBD1 (5 bases). The germline V and J ends were trimmed by 4 bases and 6 bases, with 9 bases remaining between them. The CDR3 loop spans 12 amino acids. CDR1 and CDR2 from the germline V gene are MDHEN and SYDVKM. The CDR3 bases are TGTGCCAGCAGTTGGTTAGGGGCTGAAGCTTTCTTT. It yields the protein CASSWLGAEAFF.

This sequence joins TRBV9 and TRBJ1-1; possibly TRBD1 for D (6 bases). This CDR3 has 14 amino acids. Trimming removed 3 bases at V and 4 bases at J, with 13 bases between. Germline values: CDR1 SGDLS, CDR2 YYNGEE. In nucleotides, the CDR3 is TGTGCCAGCAGCGCACAGGGAGGGATCACTGAAGCTTTCTTT. Amino acid sequence: CASSAQGGITEAFF.